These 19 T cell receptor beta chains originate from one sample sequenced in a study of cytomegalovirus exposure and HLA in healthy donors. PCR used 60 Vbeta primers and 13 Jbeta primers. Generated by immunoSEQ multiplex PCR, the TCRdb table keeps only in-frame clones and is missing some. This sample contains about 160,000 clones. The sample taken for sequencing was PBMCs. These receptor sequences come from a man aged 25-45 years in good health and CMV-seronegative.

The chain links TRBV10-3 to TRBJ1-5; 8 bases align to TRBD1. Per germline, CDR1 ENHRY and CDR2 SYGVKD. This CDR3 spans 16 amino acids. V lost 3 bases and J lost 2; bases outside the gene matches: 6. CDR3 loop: CAISDRMGQGNQPQHF. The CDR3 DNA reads TGTGCCATCAGTGACCGGATGGGACAGGGCAATCAGCCCCAGCATTTT.

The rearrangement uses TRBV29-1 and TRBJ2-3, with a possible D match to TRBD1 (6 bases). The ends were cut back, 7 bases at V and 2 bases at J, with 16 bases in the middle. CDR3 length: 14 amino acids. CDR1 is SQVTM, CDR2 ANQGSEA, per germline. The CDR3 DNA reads TGCAGCGCTGTTTTGGGACACACCACAGATACGCAGTATTTT. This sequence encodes CSAVLGHTTDTQYF.

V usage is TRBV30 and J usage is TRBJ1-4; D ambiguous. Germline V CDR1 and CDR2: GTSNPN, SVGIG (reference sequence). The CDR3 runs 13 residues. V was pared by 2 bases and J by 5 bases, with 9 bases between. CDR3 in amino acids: CAWSMGENEKLFF. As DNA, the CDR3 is TGTGCCTGGAGTATGGGAGAGAATGAAAAACTGTTTTTT.

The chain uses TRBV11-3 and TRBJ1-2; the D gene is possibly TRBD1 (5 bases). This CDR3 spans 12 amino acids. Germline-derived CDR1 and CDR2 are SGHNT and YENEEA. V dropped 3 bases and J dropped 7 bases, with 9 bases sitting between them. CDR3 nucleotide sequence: TGTGCCAGCAGCTTTACAGGCGCTGGCTACACCTTC. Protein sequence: CASSFTGAGYTF.

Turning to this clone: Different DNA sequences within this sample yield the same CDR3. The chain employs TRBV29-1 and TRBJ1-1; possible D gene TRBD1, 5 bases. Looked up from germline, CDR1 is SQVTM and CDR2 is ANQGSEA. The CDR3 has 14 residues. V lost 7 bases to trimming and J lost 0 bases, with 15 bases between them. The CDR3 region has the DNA TGCAGCGGAAAGCGACAGATTTTGAACACTGAAGCTTTCTTT. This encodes CSGKRQILNTEAFF. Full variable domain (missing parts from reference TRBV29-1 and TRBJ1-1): SAVISQKPSRDICQRGTSLTIQCQVDSQVTMMFWYRQQPGQSLTLIATANQGSEATYESGFVIDKFPISRPNLTFSTLTVSNMSPEDSSIYLCSGKRQILNTEAFFGQGTRLTVV.

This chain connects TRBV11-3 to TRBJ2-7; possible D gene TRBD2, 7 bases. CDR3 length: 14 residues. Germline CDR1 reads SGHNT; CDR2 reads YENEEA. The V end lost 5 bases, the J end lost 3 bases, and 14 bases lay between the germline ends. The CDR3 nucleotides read TGTGCCAGCAGCACGGGGGGCCTCCGCTACGAGCAGTACTTC. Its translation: CASSTGGLRYEQYF.

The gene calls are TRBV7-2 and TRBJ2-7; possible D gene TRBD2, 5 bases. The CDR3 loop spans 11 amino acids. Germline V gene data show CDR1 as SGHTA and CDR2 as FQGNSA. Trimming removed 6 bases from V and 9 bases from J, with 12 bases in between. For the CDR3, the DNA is TGTGCCAGCAGGTCTCTGGCGGGGCAGTACTTC. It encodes CASRSLAGQYF.

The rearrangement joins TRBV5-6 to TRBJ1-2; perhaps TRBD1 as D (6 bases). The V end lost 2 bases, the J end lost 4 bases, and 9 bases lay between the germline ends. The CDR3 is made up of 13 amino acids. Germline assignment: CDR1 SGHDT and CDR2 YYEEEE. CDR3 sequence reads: CASSFGGAYGYTF. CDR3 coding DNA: TGTGCCAGCAGCTTTGGGGGGGCCTATGGCTACACCTTC.

The chain's CDR3 is CASSDPLGSNTGELFF. The CDR3 bases are TGTGCCAGCAGTGACCCACTAGGGTCGAACACCGGGGAGCTGTTTTTT. The rearrangement uses TRBV25-1 and TRBJ2-2, with D perhaps TRBD2 (5 bases). V shed 3 bases and J shed 0 bases, with 11 bases lying between them. The germline V gene encodes CDR1 MGHDK and CDR2 SYGVNS. The CDR3 runs 16 residues.

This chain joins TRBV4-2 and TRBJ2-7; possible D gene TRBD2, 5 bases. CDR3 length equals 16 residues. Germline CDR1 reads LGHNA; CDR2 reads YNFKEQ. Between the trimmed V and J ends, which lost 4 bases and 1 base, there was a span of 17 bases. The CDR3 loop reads CASSLSLVGYSYEQYF. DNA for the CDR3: TGTGCCAGCAGCCTTTCACTAGTGGGCTATTCCTACGAGCAGTACTTC.

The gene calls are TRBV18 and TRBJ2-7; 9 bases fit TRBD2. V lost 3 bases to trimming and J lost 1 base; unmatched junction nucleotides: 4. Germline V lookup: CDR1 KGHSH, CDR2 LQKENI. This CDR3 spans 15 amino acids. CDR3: CASSPPSGKSYEQYF. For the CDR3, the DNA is TGTGCCAGCTCACCTCCTAGCGGGAAGTCCTACGAGCAGTACTTC.

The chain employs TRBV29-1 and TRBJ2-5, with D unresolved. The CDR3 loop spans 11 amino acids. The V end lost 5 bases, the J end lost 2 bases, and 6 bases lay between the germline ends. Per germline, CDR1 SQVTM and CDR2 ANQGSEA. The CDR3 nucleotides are TGCAGCGTTCAGAAACAAGAGACCCAGTACTTC. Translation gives CSVQKQETQYF. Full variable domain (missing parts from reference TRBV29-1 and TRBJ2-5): SAVISQKPSRDICQRGTSLTIQCQVDSQVTMMFWYRQQPGQSLTLIATANQGSEATYESGFVIDKFPISRPNLTFSTLTVSNMSPEDSSIYLCSVQKQETQYFGPGTRLLVL.

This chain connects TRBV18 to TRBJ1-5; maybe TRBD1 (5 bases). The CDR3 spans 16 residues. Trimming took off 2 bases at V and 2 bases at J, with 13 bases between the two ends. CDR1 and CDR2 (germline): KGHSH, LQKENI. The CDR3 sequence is CASSPVRQGGNQPQHF. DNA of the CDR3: TGTGCCAGCTCACCAGTTAGGCAGGGTGGCAATCAGCCCCAGCATTTT.

The CDR3 coding sequence is TGTGCCAGCAGCCCCCGGGGGGGTGAAAAACTGTTTTTT. It encodes CASSPRGGEKLFF. V is TRBV4-2 and J is TRBJ1-4; possible D gene TRBD1, 5 bases. Germline V gene data show CDR1 as LGHNA and CDR2 as YNFKEQ. The CDR3 contains 13 residues. V was pared by 4 bases and J by 7 bases, with 10 bases between.

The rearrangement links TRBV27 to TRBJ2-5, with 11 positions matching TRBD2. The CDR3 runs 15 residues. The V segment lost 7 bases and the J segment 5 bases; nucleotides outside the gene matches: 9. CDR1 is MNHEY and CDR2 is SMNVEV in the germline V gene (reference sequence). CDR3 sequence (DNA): TGTGCCAGCAATTCCCCACTAGCGGGAGATGAGACCCAGTACTTC. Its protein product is CASNSPLAGDETQYF.

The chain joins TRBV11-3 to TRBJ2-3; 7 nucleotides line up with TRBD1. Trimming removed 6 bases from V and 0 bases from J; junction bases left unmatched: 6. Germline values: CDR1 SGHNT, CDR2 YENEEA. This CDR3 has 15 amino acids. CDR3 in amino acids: CASSVGQTSTDTQYF. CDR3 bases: TGTGCCAGCAGTGTGGGACAGACTAGCACAGATACGCAGTATTTT.

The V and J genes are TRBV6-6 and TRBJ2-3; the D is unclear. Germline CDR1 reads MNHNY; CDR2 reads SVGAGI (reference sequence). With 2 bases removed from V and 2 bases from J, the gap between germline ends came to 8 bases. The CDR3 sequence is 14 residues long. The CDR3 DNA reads TGTGCCAGCAGTTACGGCGGAGTCACAGATACGCAGTATTTT. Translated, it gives CASSYGGVTDTQYF.

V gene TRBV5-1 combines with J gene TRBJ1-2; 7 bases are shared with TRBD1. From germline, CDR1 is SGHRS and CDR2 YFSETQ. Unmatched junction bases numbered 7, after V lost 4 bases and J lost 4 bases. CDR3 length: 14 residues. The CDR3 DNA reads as TGCGCCAGCAGCCCGACAGGGCCCCTCTATGGCTACACCTTC. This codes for CASSPTGPLYGYTF. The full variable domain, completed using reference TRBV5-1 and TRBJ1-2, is KAGVTQTPRYLIKTRGQQVTLSCSPISGHRSVSWYQQTPGQGLQFLFEYFSETQRNKGNFPGRFSGRQFSNSRSEMNVSTLELGDSALYLCASSPTGPLYGYTFGSGTRLTVV.

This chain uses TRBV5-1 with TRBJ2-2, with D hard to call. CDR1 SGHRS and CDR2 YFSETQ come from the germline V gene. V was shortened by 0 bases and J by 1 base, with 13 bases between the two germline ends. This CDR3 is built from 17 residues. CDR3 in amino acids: CASSLEILQMNTGELFF. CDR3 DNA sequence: TGCGCCAGCAGCTTGGAAATTCTACAGATGAACACCGGGGAGCTGTTTTTT.